This T cell receptor beta chain came from a study of blood T cell repertoires in COVID-19 (dated by TCRdb to between 2020 and 2021). Notes on the research overall: Collaborator samples came from the United States, Italy and Spain and covered acute and convalescent phases of COVID-19. Sample metadata almost always included a de-identified subject ID, COVID-19 status, age in years and sex. The prospective study material was composed of cDNA or gDNA derived from T cells, B-cell-depleted T cells, or PBMCs. Where available, HLA class I and class II types were obtained from metadata supplied by the sample provider rather than from assay-based typing. The repertoires were made available in a free public database intended to serve as a resource for research on the immune response to SARS-CoV-2. The dataset comprised deeply sampled blood TCRbeta repertoires from subjects exposed to, actively infected with, or recovered from COVID-19. The samples were drawn from two sources: the first 160 participants of the ongoing ImmuneRACE study, and 1,200 or so subjects contributed by 6 global collaborators.

The immunoSEQ Assay, a bias-controlled multiplex PCR, was used to amplify TCRbeta CDR3 regions from genomic DNA. Per the authors' processing: Nucleated cell counts per sample were estimated from amplification of reference gene primers within the assay. To quantify the absolute abundance of each unique TCRbeta CDR3 rearrangement, sequence reads were collapsed and filtered. Productive Simpson clonality was computed per sample as the square root of Simpson's diversity index over productive rearrangements. Sourced from immuneACCESS, this table was stored by TCRdb with only in-frame sequences that have V and J called. A share of the clones is absent; for the studies checked, an unresolved V gene accounts for under half, and the remainder has no known explanation. V and J calls and clone size are copied from that table; D and trimming were computed from the DNA. For this sample the table gives about 100,000 clones, of which around 81% were detected only once. The ten biggest clones cover around an eighth of the sample.

This clone was counted a few times. The clone's antigen remains unknown. Base qualities were left out, and no much larger clone turns up one base away. Broad study findings and their caveats: The quantity of clinical and demographic metadata differed by source and by participant and was supplied without curation.

Collaborating institutions collected whole blood in K2EDTA tubes following their own protocols. For TCRbeta analysis, collaborators shipped samples in one of three forms: frozen whole blood, isolated PBMCs, or DNA extracted from either of those sample types. The germline V gene sets CDR1 to SQVTM and CDR2 to ANQGSEA. V drops 4 bases and J drops 2 bases, leaving 10 bases in between. The CDR3 spans 13 residues, from the cysteine through the phenylalanine. Left in the record is the CDR3 DNA by itself, 39 bases read in frame from the first base. This TCR derives from a man aged 50-60 years with active or convalescent COVID-19. Rearrangement joined TRBV29-1 to TRBJ2-3; the D segment could be TRBD2, given 5 matching bases. Sequences were obtained from peripheral blood. The DNA sequence is as follows: TGCAGCGTTGCTGAGGGAGCCACAGATACGCAGTATTTT. The translation is CSVAEGATDTQYF.